A single sample gave rise to the 7 T cell receptor beta chains below, sequenced in a study of blood T cells in healthy people across ages. A J-beta primer mix and a sample-barcoded 5' primer were used in a second PCR of about 7 to 12 cycles. TCRdb analysed the 5' RACE reads with MiXCR anew, one entry per CDR3 protein. The table lists roughly 1,800,000 distinct CDR3 sequences, roughly 50% of them singletons. Sequencing was performed on blood. These receptors all come from a middle-aged woman in good health.

The table lists this clonotype with a few counts. The chain carries TRBV25-1 and TRBJ1-2; possible D gene TRBD1, 6 bases. Germline V gene sequence: CDR1 MGHDK, CDR2 SYGVNS. The CDR3 has 19 residues. Trimming cost V 7 bases and J 5 bases, with 32 bases left between them. CDR3 sequence: CASTNPEGDPKGWVYGYTF. The DNA for the CDR3 is TGTGCCAGCACCAACCCTGAGGGGGACCCCAAGGGATGGGTTTATGGCTACACCTTC.

The chain couples TRBV6-5 to TRBJ2-1, with TRBD1 identical over 7 bases. CDR1 and CDR2 from the germline V gene are MNHEY and SVGAGI. The CDR3 consists of 12 residues. With 5 bases clipped from V and 12 bases from J, the junction kept 7 bases outside the gene matches. CDR3 amino acids: CASSPPQGRQFF. The CDR3 DNA sequence: TGTGCCAGCAGTCCCCCACAGGGGCGGCAGTTCTTC.

This clonotype occurred many times. V is TRBV20-1 and J is TRBJ1-1; D gene uncertain. CDR3 size: 15 residues. Between the trimmed V and J ends, which lost 4 bases and 1 base, there was a span of 16 bases. Germline values: CDR1 DFQATT, CDR2 SNEGSKA (reference sequence). DNA of the CDR3: TGCAGTGCTACATCAGGAGGTTCGGGGAACACTGAAGCTTTCTTT. Its protein is CSATSGGSGNTEAFF.

The rearrangement uses TRBV12-3 or TRBV12-4 and TRBJ1-2, with TRBD1 as a possible D gene (5 bases). This CDR3 has 12 amino acids. V dropped 4 bases and J dropped 8 bases, with 11 bases sitting between them. The CDR3 nucleotides are TGTGCCAGCAGTTGGGGACGGGCGGGCTACACCTTC. As protein: CASSWGRAGYTF.

The genes are TRBV5-1 and TRBJ2-6, with D hard to call. The V gene lost 1 base and the J gene lost 0 bases, with 8 bases spanning the gap. This CDR3 spans 16 amino acids. Germline CDR1 is SGHRS and CDR2 is YFSETQ. This CDR3 is CASSLSLNSGANVLTF. CDR3 bases: TGCGCCAGCAGCTTGTCCTTAAACTCTGGGGCCAACGTCCTGACTTTC.

This clonotype showed up just once. This chain joins TRBV4-1 and TRBJ1-6; D is undetermined. The V and J ends lost 4 bases and 10 bases respectively, with 11 bases between them. Germline V lookup: CDR1 MGHRA, CDR2 YSYEKL. The CDR3 is made up of 13 amino acids. Here the CDR3 reads CASSPLIESPLHF. In DNA, the CDR3 is TGCGCCAGCAGCCCGTTAATCGAATCACCCCTCCACTTT.

V is TRBV28 and J is TRBJ2-3, with TRBD1 identical over 8 bases. The CDR3 length is 16 residues. Germline V CDR1 and CDR2: MDHEN, SYDVKM. V dropped 3 bases and J dropped 4; count of bases not matched to a gene: 9. This CDR3 reads CASSFPVPGQADTQYF. The DNA of the CDR3 is TGTGCCAGCAGTTTCCCCGTCCCGGGACAGGCAGATACGCAGTATTTT.